A single T cell receptor beta chain is shown here with its context. Its specificity is not known. The CDR3 is 14 residues long. The V segment lost 4 bases and the J segment 6 bases; nucleotides outside the gene matches: 8. The germline gives CDR1 SGHDN, CDR2 FVKESK. The sample is drawn from a study of radiation and T cells in renal cell carcinoma. Study context: Nephrectomy followed 15 Gy stereotactic body radiation by 4 weeks.

Time point here: baseline pretreatment blood. The treatment denotes: 15 Gy SBRT to primary tumor, nephrectomy 4 weeks later. After SBRT, blood was collected at 2 and 4 weeks, plus baseline. TCRdb's copy holds only in-frame clones and misses some; the assay was immunoSEQ multiplex PCR. The sample includes 150,000 or so clones, about nine tenths of them seen just once. Findings of the study overall: No pretreatment tumor biopsies were available for baseline clonotypes.

The receptor comes from a woman aged 70-85 years with renal cell carcinoma. The chain links TRBV14 to TRBJ1-1; 7 bases line up with TRBD1. The sequencing here drew on blood, taken from a patient whose treatment included radiotherapy and nephrectomy. In nucleotides, the CDR3 is TGTGCCAGCAGCCGTAGACAGGGATTTGCTGAAGCTTTCTTT. Its protein is CASSRRQGFAEAFF.